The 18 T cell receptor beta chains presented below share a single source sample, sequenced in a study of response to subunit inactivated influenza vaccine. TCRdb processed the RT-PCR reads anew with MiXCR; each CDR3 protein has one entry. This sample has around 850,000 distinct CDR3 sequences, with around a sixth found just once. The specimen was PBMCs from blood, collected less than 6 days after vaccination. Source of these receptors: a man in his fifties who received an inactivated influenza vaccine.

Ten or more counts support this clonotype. Written as DNA, the CDR3 is TGTGCCAGCAGTTCGTACTCCTACAATGAGCAGTTCTTC. It codes for CASSSYSYNEQFF. This chain uses TRBV27 with TRBJ2-1; unclear D gene. The CDR3 covers 13 residues. V dropped 4 bases and J dropped 0 bases, with 4 bases sitting between them. The germline V gene has CDR1 MNHEY and CDR2 SMNVEV (reference sequence).

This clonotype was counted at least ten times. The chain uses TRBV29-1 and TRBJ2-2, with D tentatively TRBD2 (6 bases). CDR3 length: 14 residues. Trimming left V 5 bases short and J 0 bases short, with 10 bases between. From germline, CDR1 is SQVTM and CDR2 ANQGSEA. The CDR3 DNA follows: TGCAGCGTTAGACTAGTAACGAACACCGGGGAGCTGTTTTTT. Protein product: CSVRLVTNTGELFF.

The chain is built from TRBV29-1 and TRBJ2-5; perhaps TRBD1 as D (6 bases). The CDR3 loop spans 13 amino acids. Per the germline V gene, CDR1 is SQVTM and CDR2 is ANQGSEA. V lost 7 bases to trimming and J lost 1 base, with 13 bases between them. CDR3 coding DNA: TGCAGCGCAGACAGGACGGCCCAAGAGACCCAGTACTTC. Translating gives CSADRTAQETQYF.

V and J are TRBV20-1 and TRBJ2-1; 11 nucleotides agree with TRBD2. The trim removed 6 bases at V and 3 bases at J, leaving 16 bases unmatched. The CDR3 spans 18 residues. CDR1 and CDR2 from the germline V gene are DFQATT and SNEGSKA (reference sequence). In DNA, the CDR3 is TGCAGTGCCACAAACCCAGGGAGACTAGCGGGAAGCTACAATGAGCAGTTCTTC. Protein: CSATNPGRLAGSYNEQFF.

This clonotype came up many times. DNA of the CDR3: TGTGCCACGTGGCCAGGAGGGAGGGACACCGGGGAGCTGTTTTTT. Translation gives CATWPGGRDTGELFF. V is TRBV28 and J is TRBJ2-2; 7 nucleotides agree with TRBD2. V was pared by 10 bases and J by 3 bases, with 11 bases of the junction left unmatched. The germline CDR1 and CDR2 sequences are MDHEN and SYDVKM. CDR3 length equals 15 residues.

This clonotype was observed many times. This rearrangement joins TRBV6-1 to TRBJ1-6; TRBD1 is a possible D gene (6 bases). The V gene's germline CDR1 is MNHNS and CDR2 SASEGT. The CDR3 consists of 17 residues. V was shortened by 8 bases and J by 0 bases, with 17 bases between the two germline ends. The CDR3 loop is CASSRGVGRSYNSPLHF. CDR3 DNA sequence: TGTGCCAGCTCAAGGGGGGTGGGGCGCTCCTATAATTCACCCCTCCACTTT.

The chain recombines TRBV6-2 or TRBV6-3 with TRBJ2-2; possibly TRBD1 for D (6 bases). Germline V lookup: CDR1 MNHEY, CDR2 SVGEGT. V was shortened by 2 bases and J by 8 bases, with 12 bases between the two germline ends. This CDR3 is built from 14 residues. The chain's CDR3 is CASSYQGITGELFF. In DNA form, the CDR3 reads TGTGCCAGCAGTTACCAGGGGATTACAGGGGAGCTGTTTTTT.

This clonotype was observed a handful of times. CDR3 sequence (DNA): TGTGCCACCAGTGATTCTAAAGATGAGCAGTTCTTC. Amino acids: CATSDSKDEQFF. J is TRBJ2-1 and V is TRBV24-1; D gene ambiguous. From germline, CDR1 is KGHDR and CDR2 SFDVKD. V was trimmed by 2 bases and J by 8 bases, leaving 6 bases between them. The CDR3 totals 12 residues.

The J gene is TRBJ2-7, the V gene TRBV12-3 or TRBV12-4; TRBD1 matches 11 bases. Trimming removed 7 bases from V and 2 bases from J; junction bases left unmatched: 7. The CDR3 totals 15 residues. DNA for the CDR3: TGTGCCAGCACCGCGGGACAGGGGGTCGCCTACGAGCAGTACTTC. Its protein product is CASTAGQGVAYEQYF.

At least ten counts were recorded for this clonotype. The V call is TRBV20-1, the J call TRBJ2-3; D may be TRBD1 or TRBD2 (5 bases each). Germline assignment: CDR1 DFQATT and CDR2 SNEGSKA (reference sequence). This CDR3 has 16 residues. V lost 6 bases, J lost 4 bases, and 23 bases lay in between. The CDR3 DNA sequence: TGCAGTGCCTTGTTCGGGCAACTTCTGGGGGCAGATACGCAGTATTTT. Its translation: CSALFGQLLGADTQYF.

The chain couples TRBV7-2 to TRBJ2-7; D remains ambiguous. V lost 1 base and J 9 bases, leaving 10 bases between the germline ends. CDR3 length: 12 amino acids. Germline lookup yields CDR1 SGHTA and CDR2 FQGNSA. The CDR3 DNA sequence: TGTGCCAGCAGCTTAGTGAGACAAGGGCAGTACTTC. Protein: CASSLVRQGQYF.

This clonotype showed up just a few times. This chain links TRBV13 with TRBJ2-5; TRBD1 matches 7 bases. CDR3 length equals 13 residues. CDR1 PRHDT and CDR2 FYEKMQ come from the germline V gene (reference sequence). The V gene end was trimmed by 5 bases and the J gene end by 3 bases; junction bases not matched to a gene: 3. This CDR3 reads CASSNDREETQYF. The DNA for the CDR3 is TGTGCCAGCAGCAACGACAGGGAAGAGACCCAGTACTTC.

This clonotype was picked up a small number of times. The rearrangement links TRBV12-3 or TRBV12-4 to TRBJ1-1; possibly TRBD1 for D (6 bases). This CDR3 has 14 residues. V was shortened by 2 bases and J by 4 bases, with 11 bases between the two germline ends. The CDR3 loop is CASSLLQGSTEAFF. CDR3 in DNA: TGTGCCAGCAGTTTACTTCAGGGGAGCACTGAAGCTTTCTTT.

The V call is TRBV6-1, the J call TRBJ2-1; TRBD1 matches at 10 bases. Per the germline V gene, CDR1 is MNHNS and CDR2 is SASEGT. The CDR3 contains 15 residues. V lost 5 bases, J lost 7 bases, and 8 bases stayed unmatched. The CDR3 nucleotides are TGTGCCAGCAGTACGGGACAGGGGCGTTTGAATGAGCAGTTCTTC. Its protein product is CASSTGQGRLNEQFF.

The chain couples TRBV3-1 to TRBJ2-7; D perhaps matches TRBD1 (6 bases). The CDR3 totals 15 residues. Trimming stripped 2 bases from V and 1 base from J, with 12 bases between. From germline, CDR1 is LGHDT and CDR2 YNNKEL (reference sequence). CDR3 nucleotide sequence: TGTGCCAGCAGCCAACCCAGTAGGGGGTCCTACGAGCAGTACTTC. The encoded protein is CASSQPSRGSYEQYF.

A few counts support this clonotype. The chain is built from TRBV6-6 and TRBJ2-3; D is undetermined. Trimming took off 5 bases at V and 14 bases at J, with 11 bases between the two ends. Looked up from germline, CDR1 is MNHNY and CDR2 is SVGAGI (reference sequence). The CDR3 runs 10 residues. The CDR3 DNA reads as TGTGCCAGCAGTGGAAGTCAGGCGTATTTT. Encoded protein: CASSGSQAYF.

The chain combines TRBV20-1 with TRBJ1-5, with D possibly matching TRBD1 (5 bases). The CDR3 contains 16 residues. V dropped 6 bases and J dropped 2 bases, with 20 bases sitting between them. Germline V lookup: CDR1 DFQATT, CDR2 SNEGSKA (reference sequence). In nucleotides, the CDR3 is TGCAGTGCCGCCGCCGTGGGCAGGGTTGGCAATCAGCCCCAGCATTTT. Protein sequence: CSAAAVGRVGNQPQHF.

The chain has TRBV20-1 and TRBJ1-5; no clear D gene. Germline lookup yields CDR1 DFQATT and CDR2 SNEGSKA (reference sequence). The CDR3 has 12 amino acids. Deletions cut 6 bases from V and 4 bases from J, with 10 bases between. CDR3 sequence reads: CSAQRANQPQHF. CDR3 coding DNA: TGCAGTGCCCAGAGGGCGAATCAGCCCCAGCATTTT.